A single sample is the source of the 6 T cell receptor beta chains below, sequenced in a study of shared clonotypes between healthy human individuals. Assay: immunoSEQ multiplex PCR; the TCRdb copy retains only in-frame clones and omits some. The data contain approximately 1.9 million clones, around 93% of them singletons. CD45RO negativity and positive selection for CCR7 defined naive CD8 cells, a population that excluded terminally differentiated effector memory CD45RA+ cells. Sequenced: naive CD8+ T cells from PBMCs. Receptors originate from a man younger than 35 in good health. Some clones in this sample may be carry-over from other donors' samples.

J is TRBJ2-5 and V is TRBV27, with 7 positions matching TRBD2. The CDR3 runs to 15 residues. With V trimmed by 2 bases and J by 4 bases, 7 bases remained unmatched. Germline CDR1 and CDR2: MNHEY and SMNVEV (reference sequence). As DNA, the CDR3 is TGTGCCAGCAGTTTAACCCGACTAGCTGGAGAGACCCAGTACTTC. Residues: CASSLTRLAGETQYF.

V usage is TRBV10-3 and J usage is TRBJ2-5; 7 positions match TRBD2. The germline gives CDR1 ENHRY, CDR2 SYGVKD. The CDR3 is made up of 15 amino acids. V dropped 3 bases and J dropped 5; count of bases not matched to a gene: 9. In DNA form, the CDR3 reads TGTGCCATCAGTGATACCCTCAAAGCGGGGGAGACCCAGTACTTC. It is translated as CAISDTLKAGETQYF.

As concerns this clone: Compared with germline, one end of the junction differs, possibly owing to a read error. J is TRBJ1-4 and V is TRBV9, with TRBD1 matching 12 bases. The CDR3 has 17 residues. CDR1 is SGDLS, CDR2 YYNGEE, per germline. CDR3 coding DNA: TGTGCCAGCAGTTCCTCTTGGGACAGGGGGCCGAATGAAGAACTGTTTTTT. It encodes CASSSSWDRGPNEELFF.

This rearrangement joins TRBV4-1 to TRBJ2-1; 8 positions match TRBD2. The CDR3 has 20 amino acids. CDR1 is MGHRA, CDR2 YSYEKL, per germline. The V gene end was trimmed by 1 base and the J gene end by 7 bases; junction bases not matched to a gene: 21. CDR3 bases: TGCGCCAGCAGCCAAGGGGGGGGTGGTAGCGGGATCGTCGGTAGGAATGAGCAGTTCTTC. Protein sequence: CASSQGGGGSGIVGRNEQFF.

V gene TRBV10-3 combines with J gene TRBJ1-5; 7 nucleotides match TRBD1. The CDR3 contains 14 residues. Germline CDR1 and CDR2: ENHRY and SYGVKD. V shed 6 bases and J 7 bases; nucleotides not matched to a gene: 9. The CDR3 nucleotides read TGTGCCATCAGAAGACAGGGAGCGGGCCAGCCCCAGCATTTT. Protein product: CAIRRQGAGQPQHF.

The chain combines TRBV9 with TRBJ2-7, with D possibly matching TRBD2 (7 bases). V shed 4 bases and J shed 4 bases, with 18 bases lying between them. Germline CDR1 SGDLS, CDR2 YYNGEE. The CDR3 loop spans 15 amino acids. This chain's CDR3 is CASSPGGGGMYEQYF. The DNA of the CDR3 is TGTGCCAGCAGCCCCGGGGGAGGGGGGATGTACGAGCAGTACTTC.